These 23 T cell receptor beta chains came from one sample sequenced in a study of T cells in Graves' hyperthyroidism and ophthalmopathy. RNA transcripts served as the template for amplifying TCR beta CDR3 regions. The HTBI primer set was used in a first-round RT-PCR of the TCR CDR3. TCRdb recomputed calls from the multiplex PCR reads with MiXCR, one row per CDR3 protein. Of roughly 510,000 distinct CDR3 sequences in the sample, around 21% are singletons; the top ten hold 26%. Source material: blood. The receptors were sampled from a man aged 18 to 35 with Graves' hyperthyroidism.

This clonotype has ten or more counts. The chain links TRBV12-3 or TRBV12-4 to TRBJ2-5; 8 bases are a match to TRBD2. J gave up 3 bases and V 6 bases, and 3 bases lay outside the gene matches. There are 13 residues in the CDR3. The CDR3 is CASSFGGEETQYF. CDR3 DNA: TGTGCCAGCAGCTTCGGGGGGGAAGAGACCCAGTACTTC.

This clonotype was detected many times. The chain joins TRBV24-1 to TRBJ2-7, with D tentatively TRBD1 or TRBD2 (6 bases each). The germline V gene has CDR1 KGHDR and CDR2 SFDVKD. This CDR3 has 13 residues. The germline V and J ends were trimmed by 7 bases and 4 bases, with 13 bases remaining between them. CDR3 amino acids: CATSAGHQYEQYF. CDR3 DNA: TGTGCCACCAGCGCGGGACACCAGTACGAGCAGTACTTC.

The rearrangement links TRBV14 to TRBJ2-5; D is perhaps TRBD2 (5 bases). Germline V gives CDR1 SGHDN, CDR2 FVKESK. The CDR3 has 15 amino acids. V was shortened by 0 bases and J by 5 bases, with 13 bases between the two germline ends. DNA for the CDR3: TGTGCCAGCAGCCAAGATTGGAGAGGGCGGGAGACCCAGTACTTC. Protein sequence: CASSQDWRGRETQYF.

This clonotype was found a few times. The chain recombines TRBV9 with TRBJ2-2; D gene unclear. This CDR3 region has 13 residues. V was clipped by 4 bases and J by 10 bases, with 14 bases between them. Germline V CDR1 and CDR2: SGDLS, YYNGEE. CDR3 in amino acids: CASSSLYDEELFF. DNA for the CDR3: TGTGCCAGCAGCAGCCTTTATGACGAGGAGCTGTTTTTT.

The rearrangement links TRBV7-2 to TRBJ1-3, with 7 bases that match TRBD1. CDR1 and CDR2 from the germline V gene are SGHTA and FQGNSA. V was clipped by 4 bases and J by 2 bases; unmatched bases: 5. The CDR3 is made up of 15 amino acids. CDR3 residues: CASSSLDRAGNTIYF. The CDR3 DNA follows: TGTGCCAGCAGCTCGCTCGACAGGGCTGGAAACACCATATATTTT.

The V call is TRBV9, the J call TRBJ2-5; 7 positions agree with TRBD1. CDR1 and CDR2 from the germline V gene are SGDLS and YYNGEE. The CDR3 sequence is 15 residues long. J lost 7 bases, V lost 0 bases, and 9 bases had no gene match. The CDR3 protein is CASSVEDRAVGTQYF. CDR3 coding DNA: TGTGCCAGCAGCGTAGAAGACAGGGCCGTCGGGACCCAGTACTTC.

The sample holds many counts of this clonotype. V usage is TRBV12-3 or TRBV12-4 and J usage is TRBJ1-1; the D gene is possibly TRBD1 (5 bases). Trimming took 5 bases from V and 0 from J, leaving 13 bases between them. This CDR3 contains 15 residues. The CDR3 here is CASSGNIRVNTEAFF. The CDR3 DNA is TGTGCCAGCAGTGGGAACATCAGGGTGAACACTGAAGCTTTCTTT.

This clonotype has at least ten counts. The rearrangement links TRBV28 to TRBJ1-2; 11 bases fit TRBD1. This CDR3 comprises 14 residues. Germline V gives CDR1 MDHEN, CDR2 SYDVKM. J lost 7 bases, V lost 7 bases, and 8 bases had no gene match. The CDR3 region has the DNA TGTGCCAGCATCATGGGACAGGGGGTTGGTGGCTACACCTTC. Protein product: CASIMGQGVGGYTF.

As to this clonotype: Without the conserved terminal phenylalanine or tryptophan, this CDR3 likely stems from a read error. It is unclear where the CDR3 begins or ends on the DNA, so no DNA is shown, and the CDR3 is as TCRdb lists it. The CDR3 here is CANDRRGN. The rearrangement joins TRBV24-1 to TRBJ1-1; the table's D call TRBD1 went unverified against the DNA. CDR1 and CDR2 (germline): KGHDR, SFDVKD. Ends included, the CDR3 has 8 residues.

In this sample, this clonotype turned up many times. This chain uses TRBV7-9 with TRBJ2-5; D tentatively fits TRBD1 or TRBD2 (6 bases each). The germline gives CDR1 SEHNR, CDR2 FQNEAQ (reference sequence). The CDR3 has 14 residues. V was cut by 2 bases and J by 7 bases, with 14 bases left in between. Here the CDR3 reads CASSLSGGGRTQYF. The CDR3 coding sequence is TGTGCCAGCAGCTTATCTGGAGGGGGAAGGACCCAGTACTTC.

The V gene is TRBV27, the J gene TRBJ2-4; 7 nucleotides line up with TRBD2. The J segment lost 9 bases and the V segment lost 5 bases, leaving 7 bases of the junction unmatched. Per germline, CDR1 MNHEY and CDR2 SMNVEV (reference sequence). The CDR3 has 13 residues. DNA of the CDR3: TGTGCCAGCAGTCCCTCCCGCGGGGGCATTCAGTACTTC. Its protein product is CASSPSRGGIQYF.

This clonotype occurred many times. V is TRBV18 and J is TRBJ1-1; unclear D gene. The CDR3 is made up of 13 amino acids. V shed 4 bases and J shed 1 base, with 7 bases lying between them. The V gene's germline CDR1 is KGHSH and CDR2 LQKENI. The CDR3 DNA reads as TGTGCCAGCTCACAGTCAGAGAACACTGAAGCTTTCTTT. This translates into CASSQSENTEAFF. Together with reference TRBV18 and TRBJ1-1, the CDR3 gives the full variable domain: NAGVMQNPRHLVRRRGQEARLRCSPMKGHSHVYWYRQLPEEGLKFMVYLQKENIIDESGMPKERFSAEFPKEGPSILRIQQVVRGDSAAYFCASSQSENTEAFFGQGTRLTVV.

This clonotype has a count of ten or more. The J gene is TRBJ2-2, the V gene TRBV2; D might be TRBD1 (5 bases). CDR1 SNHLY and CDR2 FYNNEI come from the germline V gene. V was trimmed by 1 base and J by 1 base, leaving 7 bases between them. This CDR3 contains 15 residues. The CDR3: CASSEDRMNTGELFF. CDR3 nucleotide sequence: TGTGCCAGCAGTGAAGACAGGATGAACACCGGGGAGCTGTTTTTT. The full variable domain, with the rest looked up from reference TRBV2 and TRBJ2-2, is EPEVTQTPSHQVTQMGQEVILRCVPISNHLYFYWYRQILGQKVEFLVSFYNNEISEKSEIFDDQFSVERPDGSNFTLKIRSTKLEDSAMYFCASSEDRMNTGELFFGEGSRLTVL.

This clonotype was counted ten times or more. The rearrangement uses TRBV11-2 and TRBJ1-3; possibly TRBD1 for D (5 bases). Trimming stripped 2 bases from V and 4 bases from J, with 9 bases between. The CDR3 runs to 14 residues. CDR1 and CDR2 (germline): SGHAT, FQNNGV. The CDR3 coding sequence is TGTGCCAGCAGCTTACAGGGAGCAGGAAACACCATATATTTT. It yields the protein CASSLQGAGNTIYF.

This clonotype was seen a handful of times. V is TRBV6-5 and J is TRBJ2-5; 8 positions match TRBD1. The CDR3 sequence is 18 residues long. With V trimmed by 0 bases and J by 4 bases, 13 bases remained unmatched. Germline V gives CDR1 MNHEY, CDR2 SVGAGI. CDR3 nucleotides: TGTGCCAGCAGTTACTCTCCTCCGACAGGGGCATGGGGAGAGACCCAGTACTTC. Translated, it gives CASSYSPPTGAWGETQYF.

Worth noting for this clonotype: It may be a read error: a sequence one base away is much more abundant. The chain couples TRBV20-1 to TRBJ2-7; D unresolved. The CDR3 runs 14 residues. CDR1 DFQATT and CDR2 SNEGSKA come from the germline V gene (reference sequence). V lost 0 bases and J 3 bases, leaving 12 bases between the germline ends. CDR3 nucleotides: TGCAGTGCTAGAGATCTGGAACGAGTCTACGAGCAGTACTTC. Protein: CSARDLERVYEQYF.

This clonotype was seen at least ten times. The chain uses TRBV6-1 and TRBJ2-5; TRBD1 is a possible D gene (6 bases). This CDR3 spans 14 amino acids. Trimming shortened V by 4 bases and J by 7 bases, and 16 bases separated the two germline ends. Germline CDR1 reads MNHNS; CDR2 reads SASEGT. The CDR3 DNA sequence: TGTGCCAGCAGTGCGGACAGCCTTCTCCGGACCCAGTACTTC. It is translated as CASSADSLLRTQYF.

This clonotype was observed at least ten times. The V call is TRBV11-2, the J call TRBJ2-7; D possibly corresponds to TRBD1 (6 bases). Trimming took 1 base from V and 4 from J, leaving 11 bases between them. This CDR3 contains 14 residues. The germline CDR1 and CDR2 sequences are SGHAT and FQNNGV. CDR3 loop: CASSLGQVVYEQYF. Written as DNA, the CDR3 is TGTGCCAGCAGCTTAGGACAGGTGGTGTACGAGCAGTACTTC.

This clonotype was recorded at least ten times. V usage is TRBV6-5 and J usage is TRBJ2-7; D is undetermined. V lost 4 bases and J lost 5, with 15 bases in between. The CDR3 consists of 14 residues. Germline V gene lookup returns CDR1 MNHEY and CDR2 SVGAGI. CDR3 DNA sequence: TGTGCCAGCAGTTCTCGGGCCGGACCCCACGAGCAGTACTTC. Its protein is CASSSRAGPHEQYF.

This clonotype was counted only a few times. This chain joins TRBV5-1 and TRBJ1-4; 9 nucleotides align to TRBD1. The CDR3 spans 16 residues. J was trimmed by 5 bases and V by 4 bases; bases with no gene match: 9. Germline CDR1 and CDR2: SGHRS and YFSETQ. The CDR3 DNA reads TGCGCCAGCAGCCGGACAGGGGATATGCTGAATGAAAAACTGTTTTTT. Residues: CASSRTGDMLNEKLFF.

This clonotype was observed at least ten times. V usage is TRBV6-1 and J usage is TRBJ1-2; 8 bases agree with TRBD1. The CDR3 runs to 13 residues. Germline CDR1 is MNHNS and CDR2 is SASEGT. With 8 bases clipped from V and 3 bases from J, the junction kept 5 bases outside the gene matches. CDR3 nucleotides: TGTGCCAGCGTGGCGACAGGGGACTATGGCTACACCTTC. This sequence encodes CASVATGDYGYTF.

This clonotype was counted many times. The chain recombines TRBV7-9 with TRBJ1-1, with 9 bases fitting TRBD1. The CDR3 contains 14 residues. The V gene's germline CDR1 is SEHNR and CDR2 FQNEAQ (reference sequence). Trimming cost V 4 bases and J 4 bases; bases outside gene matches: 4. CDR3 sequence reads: CASSWGQGRTEAFF. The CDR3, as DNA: TGTGCCAGCAGCTGGGGACAGGGCCGCACTGAAGCTTTCTTT.

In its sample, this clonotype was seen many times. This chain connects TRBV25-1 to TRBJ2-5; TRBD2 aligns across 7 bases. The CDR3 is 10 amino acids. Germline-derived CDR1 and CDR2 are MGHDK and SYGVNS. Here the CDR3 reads CAAGIETQYF. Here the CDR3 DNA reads TGTGCAGCGGGGATAGAGACCCAGTACTTC.